This TCR beta chain is drawn from a study of cytomegalovirus exposure and HLA in healthy donors. Comments on this clone: As yet, its antigen is unknown.

At sampling all donors were nominally healthy, likely with unrecorded immune exposures. Germline assignment: CDR1 LNHDA and CDR2 SQIVND (reference sequence). V was pared by 3 bases and J by 2 bases, with 11 bases between. The CDR3 is 14 residues long. Overall study results and limits: Sequencing depth roughly uniform across donors was assumed in presence/absence analyses. Based on reports, TCR beta sequences accurately predicted HLA-A and HLA-B alleles for most subjects. In an earlier analysis, about 87% or about 30%: the productive usage of most TCR beta V segments.

The study ran its PCR with 60 Vbeta and 13 Jbeta primers. Assay used: immunoSEQ multiplex PCR; TCRdb lists only in-frame clones, some missing. Counted here are tens of thousands of clones, approximately 79% occurring once; the ten biggest clones make up about 2.9%. Material: PBMCs. The TCR sequence derives from a man aged 30-40 years in good health and CMV-seronegative. V usage is TRBV19 and J usage is TRBJ2-7; maybe TRBD1 (6 bases). CDR3: CASSIRGEAYEQYF. The DNA of the CDR3 is TGTGCCAGTAGTATCAGGGGTGAGGCCTACGAGCAGTACTTC.